This entry lists 22 T cell receptor beta chains sequenced from one sample in a study of cytomegalovirus exposure and HLA in healthy donors. 13 Jbeta primers and 60 Vbeta primers were used for the PCR. The table came from immunoSEQ multiplex PCR; TCRdb's copy has only in-frame clones and leaves some out. The sample has roughly 200,000 clones; around 85% are singletons. Specimen: PBMCs. These receptors were taken from a middle-aged man in good health and CMV-seronegative.

Written as DNA, the CDR3 is TGTGCCAGCCTTTCCCGCGGCCTAGGATCCTACGAGCAGTACTTC. This sequence encodes CASLSRGLGSYEQYF. This rearrangement joins TRBV27 to TRBJ2-7; D is undetermined. This CDR3 contains 15 residues. Germline loops: CDR1 MNHEY, CDR2 SMNVEV (reference sequence). V dropped 8 bases and J dropped 1 base, with 18 bases sitting between them.

This clone was found once. V usage is TRBV7-3 and J usage is TRBJ2-3, with 12 bases identical to TRBD2. The CDR3 covers 15 residues. The V and J ends lost 5 bases and 6 bases, in that order; junction bases with no gene match: 6. Germline V lookup: CDR1 SGHTA, CDR2 FQGTGA. Here the CDR3 DNA reads TGTGCCAGCAGCCGTAGACTAGCGGGAGTTGATACGCAGTATTTT. Protein product: CASSRRLAGVDTQYF.

The V call is TRBV18, the J call TRBJ2-7, with TRBD2 identical over 12 bases. The CDR3 is 15 amino acids. V was clipped by 6 bases and J by 7 bases; unmatched bases: 10. Germline V gives CDR1 KGHSH, CDR2 LQKENI. In DNA, the CDR3 is TGTGCCAGCTCGCGGACTAGCGGGACCTTCGGGGAGCAGTACTTC. Its translation is CASSRTSGTFGEQYF.

This clone was seen a few times. The gene calls are TRBV5-4 and TRBJ2-5, with 7 bases that match TRBD1. J lost 2 bases, V lost 3 bases, and 13 bases had no gene match. The CDR3 contains 17 residues. Per germline, CDR1 SGHNT and CDR2 YYREEE (reference sequence). CDR3: CASSSGYEGGAQETQYF. The CDR3 nucleotides are TGTGCCAGCAGCTCTGGGTATGAAGGGGGCGCACAAGAGACCCAGTACTTC.

The genes are TRBV30 and TRBJ1-4; D perhaps matches TRBD1 (5 bases). V lost 4 bases to trimming and J lost 4 bases, with 7 bases between them. The CDR3 contains 12 residues. Germline CDR1 reads GTSNPN; CDR2 reads SVGIG (reference sequence). The CDR3 sequence: CAWTGNNEKLFF. The DNA for the CDR3 is TGTGCCTGGACAGGGAATAATGAAAAACTGTTTTTT.

The rearrangement uses TRBV5-1 and TRBJ2-1, with a tentative D call TRBD1 (5 bases). Germline V gene lookup returns CDR1 SGHRS and CDR2 YFSETQ. The CDR3 is made up of 14 amino acids. Trimming pared 0 bases from V and 5 bases from J, leaving 9 bases between. The CDR3 DNA follows: TGCGCCAGCAGCTTGGTCCCCAGGGACAATGAGCAGTTCTTC. This gives the protein CASSLVPRDNEQFF.

The V call is TRBV6-5, the J call TRBJ2-7, with TRBD1 identical over 7 bases. The CDR3 sequence is 15 residues long. The V gene's germline CDR1 is MNHEY and CDR2 SVGAGI. V was clipped by 0 bases and J by 3 bases; unmatched bases: 5. Written as DNA, the CDR3 is TGTGCCAGCAGTTACTCGAAACAGGGGTTCTACGAGCAGTACTTC. Encoded protein: CASSYSKQGFYEQYF.

This clone has at least ten counts. The V gene is TRBV6-6, the J gene TRBJ2-7, with a tentative D call TRBD1 (6 bases). The CDR3 loop spans 14 amino acids. Germline loops: CDR1 MNHNY, CDR2 SVGAGI (reference sequence). Trimming removed 2 bases at V and 4 bases at J, with 12 bases between. This CDR3 reads CASSYRQGTYEQYF. The DNA of the CDR3 is TGTGCCAGCAGTTACAGGCAGGGGACGTACGAGCAGTACTTC.

The chain couples TRBV29-1 to TRBJ1-3; TRBD1 might be the D (6 bases). The CDR3 length is 14 residues. V lost 5 bases to trimming and J lost 0 bases, with 11 bases between them. The germline gives CDR1 SQVTM, CDR2 ANQGSEA. This chain's CDR3 is CSVFDRSSGNTIYF. As DNA, the CDR3 is TGCAGCGTTTTTGACAGGAGCTCTGGAAACACCATATATTTT.

J is TRBJ1-5 and V is TRBV6-1; 8 nucleotides line up with TRBD1. The CDR3 loop spans 16 amino acids. V lost 4 bases to trimming and J lost 4 bases; unmatched junction nucleotides: 9. Germline V gene data show CDR1 as MNHNS and CDR2 as SASEGT. The CDR3 spells CASSVGTGGKNQPQHF. CDR3 bases: TGTGCCAGCAGTGTCGGGACAGGTGGGAAGAATCAGCCCCAGCATTTT.

V and J are TRBV7-6 and TRBJ2-5; maybe TRBD1 (5 bases). The V end was cut by 6 bases, the J end by 4 bases, with 18 bases between. Germline CDR1 reads SGHVS; CDR2 reads FNYEAQ. This CDR3 has 15 residues. CDR3 residues: CASSLSVGAGETQYF. The CDR3 region has the DNA TGTGCCAGCAGTCTTTCGGTTGGGGCAGGAGAGACCCAGTACTTC. The full variable domain, its missing parts supplied by reference TRBV7-6 and TRBJ2-5, is GAGVSQSPRYKVTKRGQDVALRCDPISGHVSLYWYRQALGQGPEFLTYFNYEAQQDKSGLPNDRFSAERPEGSISTLTIQRTEQRDSAMYRCASSLSVGAGETQYFGPGTRLLVL.

The CDR3, as DNA: TGTGCCAGCAGCTTTCCAATGGGACAGGGTAACACCGGGGAGCTGTTTTTT. Translation gives CASSFPMGQGNTGELFF. V and J are TRBV7-9 and TRBJ2-2, with 9 nucleotides matching TRBD1. Trimming at V came to 3 bases and at J to 2 bases, leaving 7 bases not matched to a gene. In germline, CDR1 is SEHNR, CDR2 FQNEAQ (reference sequence). The CDR3 has 17 residues.

Only a few counts were recorded for this clone. The CDR3 loop is CASSRGGRASSNQPQHF. CDR3 nucleotides: TGTGCCAGCTCCCGAGGGGGGAGGGCTAGTAGCAATCAGCCCCAGCATTTT. The chain is built from TRBV19 and TRBJ1-5, with D perhaps matching TRBD1 (6 bases). The CDR3 spans 17 residues. V gave up 9 bases and J gave up 0 bases, with 21 bases separating them. CDR1 and CDR2 from the germline V gene are LNHDA and SQIVND (reference sequence).

The chain combines TRBV6-4 with TRBJ1-1; D ambiguous. The CDR3 loop spans 14 amino acids. Trimming left V 0 bases short and J 3 bases short, with 8 bases between. Germline CDR1 and CDR2: MRHNA and SNTAGT. CDR3 loop: CASSDSLTDTEAFF. The CDR3 bases are TGTGCCAGCAGTGACTCGCTTACGGACACTGAAGCTTTCTTT.

This clone has only a few counts. At the DNA level, this CDR3 is encoded by other sequences in the same sample as well. The V gene is TRBV9, the J gene TRBJ2-7; D remains unclear. This CDR3 contains 14 residues. The ends were cut back, 4 bases at V and 0 bases at J, with 11 bases in the middle. CDR1 and CDR2 from the germline V gene are SGDLS and YYNGEE. The CDR3 coding sequence is TGTGCCAGCAGCCGCGGTTTGAGCTCCTACGAGCAGTACTTC. It is translated as CASSRGLSSYEQYF.

In DNA, the CDR3 is TGTGCCAGTAGTATCTTCGGACAGGGTCTCACTGAAGCTTTCTTT. This gives the protein CASSIFGQGLTEAFF. The rearrangement links TRBV19 to TRBJ1-1; TRBD1 aligns across 8 bases. CDR3 length: 15 amino acids. Trimming took 3 bases from V and 4 from J; bases not matched to a gene: 7. Germline V gene data show CDR1 as LNHDA and CDR2 as SQIVND (reference sequence).

This chain connects TRBV27 to TRBJ2-7, with 8 bases identical to TRBD1. CDR1 and CDR2 (germline): MNHEY, SMNVEV (reference sequence). This CDR3 is 17 amino acids long. The V gene end was trimmed by 8 bases and the J gene end by 2 bases; junction bases not matched to a gene: 17. This chain's CDR3 is CASGRYSAGQVPYEQYF. For the CDR3, the DNA is TGTGCCAGCGGCCGGTATAGTGCGGGACAGGTCCCCTACGAGCAGTACTTC.

The chain is built from TRBV5-8 and TRBJ1-2, with a possible D match to TRBD1 (5 bases). The length of the CDR3 is 18 residues. V was pared by 2 bases and J by 7 bases, with 27 bases between. CDR1 is SGHTS, CDR2 YDEGEE, per germline. This chain's CDR3 is CASSLRDSAGFSSLGYTF. The CDR3 nucleotides read TGTGCCAGCAGCTTACGGGACTCGGCTGGTTTCTCAAGTCTTGGCTACACCTTC.

The chain carries TRBV29-1 and TRBJ1-5, with a weak D call TRBD1 (6 bases). V was clipped by 7 bases and J by 4 bases, with 14 bases between them. Germline-derived CDR1 and CDR2 are SQVTM and ANQGSEA. The CDR3 runs 13 residues. This CDR3 reads CSALDSSNQPQHF. The CDR3 DNA is TGCAGCGCACTGGACAGTTCAAATCAGCCCCAGCATTTT.

This chain uses TRBV27 with TRBJ2-7, with 10 bases aligning to TRBD1. Per germline, CDR1 MNHEY and CDR2 SMNVEV (reference sequence). This CDR3 has 16 amino acids. With V trimmed by 1 base and J by 2 bases, 5 bases remained unmatched. For the CDR3, the DNA is TGTGCCAGCAGTTTATTGGGACAGGGGACCCCCTACGAGCAGTACTTC. Its protein product is CASSLLGQGTPYEQYF.

DNA of the CDR3: TGTGCCAGCAGTTACTCGACGGGGGGCGGTGAAGCTTTCTTT. Its protein is CASSYSTGGGEAFF. This sequence joins TRBV6-5 and TRBJ1-1; D is possibly TRBD1 (6 bases). The CDR3 sequence is 14 residues long. Trimming took off 0 bases at V and 7 bases at J, with 12 bases between the two ends. Germline-derived CDR1 and CDR2 are MNHEY and SVGAGI.

This clone was observed a few times. The chain combines TRBV28 with TRBJ1-1; D uncertain. With 5 bases removed from V and 4 bases from J, the gap between germline ends came to 11 bases. The CDR3 extends over 13 amino acids. Germline V gives CDR1 MDHEN, CDR2 SYDVKM. CDR3 DNA sequence: TGTGCCAGCAGTCCCGGTGAGTGCACTGAAGCTTTCTTT. It encodes CASSPGECTEAFF.